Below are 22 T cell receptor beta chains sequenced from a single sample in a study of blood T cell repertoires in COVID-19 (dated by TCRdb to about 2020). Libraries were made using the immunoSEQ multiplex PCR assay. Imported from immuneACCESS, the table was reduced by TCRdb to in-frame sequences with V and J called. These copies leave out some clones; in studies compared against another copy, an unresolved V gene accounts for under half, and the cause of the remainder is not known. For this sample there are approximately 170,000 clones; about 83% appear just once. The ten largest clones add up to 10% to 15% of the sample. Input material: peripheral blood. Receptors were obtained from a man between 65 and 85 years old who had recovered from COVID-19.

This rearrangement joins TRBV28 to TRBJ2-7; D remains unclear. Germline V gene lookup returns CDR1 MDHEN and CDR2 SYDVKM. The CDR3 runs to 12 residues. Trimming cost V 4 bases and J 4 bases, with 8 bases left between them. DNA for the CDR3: TGTGCCAGCAGTTCCCAGAAGTACGAGCAGTACTTC. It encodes CASSSQKYEQYF.

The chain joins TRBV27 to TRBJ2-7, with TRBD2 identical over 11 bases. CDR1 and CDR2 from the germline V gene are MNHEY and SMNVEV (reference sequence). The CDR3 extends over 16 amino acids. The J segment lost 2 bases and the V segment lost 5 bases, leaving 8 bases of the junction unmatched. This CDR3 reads CASSLGLAESTYEQYF. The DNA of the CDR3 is TGTGCCAGCAGTCTGGGACTAGCGGAGTCAACCTACGAGCAGTACTTC.

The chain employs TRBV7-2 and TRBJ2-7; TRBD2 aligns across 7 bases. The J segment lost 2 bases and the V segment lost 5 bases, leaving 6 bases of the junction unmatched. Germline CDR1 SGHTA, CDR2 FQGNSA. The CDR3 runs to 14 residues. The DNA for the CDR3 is TGTGCCAGCAGCCCCGGGGGGAGTACCTACGAGCAGTACTTC. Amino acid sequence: CASSPGGSTYEQYF.

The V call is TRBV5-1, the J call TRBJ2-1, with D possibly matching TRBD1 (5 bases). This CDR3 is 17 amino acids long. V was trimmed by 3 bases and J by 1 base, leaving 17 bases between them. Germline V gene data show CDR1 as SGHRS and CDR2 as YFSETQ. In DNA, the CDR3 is TGCGCCAGCAGCTCCCCCCCGGGCAGGGTATCCTACAATGAGCAGTTCTTC. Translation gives CASSSPPGRVSYNEQFF.

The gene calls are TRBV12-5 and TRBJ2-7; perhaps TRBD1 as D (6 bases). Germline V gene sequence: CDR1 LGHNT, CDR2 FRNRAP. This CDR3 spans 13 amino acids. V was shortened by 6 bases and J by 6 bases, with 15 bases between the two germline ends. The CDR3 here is CASGSLHRAEQYF. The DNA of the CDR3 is TGTGCTAGTGGCTCGTTACACAGGGCCGAGCAGTACTTC.

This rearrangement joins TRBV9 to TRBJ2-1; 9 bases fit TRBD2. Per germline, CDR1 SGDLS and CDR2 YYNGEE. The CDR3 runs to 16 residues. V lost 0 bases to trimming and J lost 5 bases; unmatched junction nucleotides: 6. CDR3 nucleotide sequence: TGTGCCAGCAGCGTAGGCCCAGCGGGAGGTGACAATGAGCAGTTCTTC. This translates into CASSVGPAGGDNEQFF.

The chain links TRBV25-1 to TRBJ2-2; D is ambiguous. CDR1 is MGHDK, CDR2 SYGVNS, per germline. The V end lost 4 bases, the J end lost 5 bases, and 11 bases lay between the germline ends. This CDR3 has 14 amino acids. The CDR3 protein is CASSGDRRTGELFF. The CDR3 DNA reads TGTGCCAGCAGTGGAGATCGAAGAACCGGGGAGCTGTTTTTT.

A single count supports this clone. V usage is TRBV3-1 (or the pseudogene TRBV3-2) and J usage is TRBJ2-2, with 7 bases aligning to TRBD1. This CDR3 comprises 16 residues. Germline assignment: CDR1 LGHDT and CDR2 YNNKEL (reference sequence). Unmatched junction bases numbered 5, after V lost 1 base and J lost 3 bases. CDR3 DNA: TGTGCCAGCAGCCAAGCGCAGCAGGGGGACACCGGGGAGCTGTTTTTT. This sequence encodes CASSQAQQGDTGELFF.

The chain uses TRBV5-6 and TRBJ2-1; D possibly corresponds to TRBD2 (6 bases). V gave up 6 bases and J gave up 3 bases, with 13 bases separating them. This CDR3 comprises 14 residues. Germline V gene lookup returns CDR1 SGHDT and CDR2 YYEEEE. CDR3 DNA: TGTGCCAGCATAGGGCGGGGAAACTACAATGAGCAGTTCTTC. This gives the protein CASIGRGNYNEQFF.

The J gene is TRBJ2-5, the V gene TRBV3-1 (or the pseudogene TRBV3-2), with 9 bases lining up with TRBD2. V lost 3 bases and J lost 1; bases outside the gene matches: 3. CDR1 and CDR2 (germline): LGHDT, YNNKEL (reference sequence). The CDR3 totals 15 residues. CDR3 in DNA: TGTGCCAGCAGCCATAGTAGCGGGAGCCAAGAGACCCAGTACTTC. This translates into CASSHSSGSQETQYF.

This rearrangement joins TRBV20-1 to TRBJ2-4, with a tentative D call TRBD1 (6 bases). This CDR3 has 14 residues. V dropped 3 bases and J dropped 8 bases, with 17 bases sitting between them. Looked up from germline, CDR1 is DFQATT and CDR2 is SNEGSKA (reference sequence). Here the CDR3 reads CSASLGTGWDIQYF. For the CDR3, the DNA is TGCAGTGCTAGTCTCGGCACAGGGTGGGACATTCAGTACTTC.

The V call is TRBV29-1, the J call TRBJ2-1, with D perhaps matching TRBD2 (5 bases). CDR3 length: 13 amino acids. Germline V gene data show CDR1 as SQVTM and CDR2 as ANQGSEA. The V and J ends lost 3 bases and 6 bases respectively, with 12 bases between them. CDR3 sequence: CSVETGVFNEQFF. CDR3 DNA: TGCAGCGTTGAGACCGGGGTATTCAATGAGCAGTTCTTC.

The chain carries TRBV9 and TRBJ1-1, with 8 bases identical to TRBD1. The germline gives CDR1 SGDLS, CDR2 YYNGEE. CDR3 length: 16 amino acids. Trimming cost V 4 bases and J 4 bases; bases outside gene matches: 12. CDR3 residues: CASSFGTGFVGTEAFF. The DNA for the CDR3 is TGTGCCAGCAGCTTCGGGACAGGTTTTGTAGGCACTGAAGCTTTCTTT.

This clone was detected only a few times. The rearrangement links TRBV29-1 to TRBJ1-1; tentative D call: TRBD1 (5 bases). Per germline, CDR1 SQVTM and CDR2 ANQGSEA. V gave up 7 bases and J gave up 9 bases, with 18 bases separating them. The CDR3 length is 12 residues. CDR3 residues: CSAEGAKGKAFF. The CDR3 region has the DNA TGCAGCGCCGAAGGGGCCAAGGGTAAAGCTTTCTTT.

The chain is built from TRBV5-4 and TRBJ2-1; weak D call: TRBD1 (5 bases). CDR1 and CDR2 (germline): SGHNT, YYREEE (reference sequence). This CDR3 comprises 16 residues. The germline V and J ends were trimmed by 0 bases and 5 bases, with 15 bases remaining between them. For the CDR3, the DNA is TGTGCCAGCAGCTTGGGCGGTCAGGGCGGCCACAATGAGCAGTTCTTC. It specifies CASSLGGQGGHNEQFF.

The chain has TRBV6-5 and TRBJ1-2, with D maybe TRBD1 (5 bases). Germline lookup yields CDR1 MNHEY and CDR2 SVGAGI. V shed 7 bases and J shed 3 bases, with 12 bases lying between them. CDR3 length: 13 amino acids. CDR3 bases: TGTGCCAGCATTTTCAGGGAGGACTATGGCTACACCTTC. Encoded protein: CASIFREDYGYTF.

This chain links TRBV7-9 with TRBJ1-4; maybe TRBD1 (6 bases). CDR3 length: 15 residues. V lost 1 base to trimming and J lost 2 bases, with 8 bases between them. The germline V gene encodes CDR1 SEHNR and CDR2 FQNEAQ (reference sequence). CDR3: CASSLDTGTNEKLFF. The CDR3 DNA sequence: TGTGCCAGCAGCTTAGATACAGGGACTAATGAAAAACTGTTTTTT.

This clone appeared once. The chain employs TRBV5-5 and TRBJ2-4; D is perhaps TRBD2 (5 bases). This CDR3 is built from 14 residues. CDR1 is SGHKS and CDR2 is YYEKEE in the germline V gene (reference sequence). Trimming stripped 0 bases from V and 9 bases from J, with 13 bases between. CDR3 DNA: TGTGCCAGCAGCTTGGCCAGAGGGCGTGCCATTCAGTACTTC. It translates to CASSLARGRAIQYF.

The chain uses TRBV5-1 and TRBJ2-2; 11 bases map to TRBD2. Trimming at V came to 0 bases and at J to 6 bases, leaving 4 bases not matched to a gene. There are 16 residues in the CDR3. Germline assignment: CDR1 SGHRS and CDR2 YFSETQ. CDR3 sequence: CASSLATSGTAGELFF. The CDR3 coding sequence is TGCGCCAGCAGCTTGGCGACTAGCGGGACCGCCGGGGAGCTGTTTTTT.

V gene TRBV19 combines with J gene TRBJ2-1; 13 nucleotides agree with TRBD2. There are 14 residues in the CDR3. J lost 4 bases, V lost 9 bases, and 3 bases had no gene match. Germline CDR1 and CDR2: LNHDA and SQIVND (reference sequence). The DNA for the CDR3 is TGTGCCAGCGAACTAGCGGGAGGGTACAATGAGCAGTTCTTC. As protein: CASELAGGYNEQFF.

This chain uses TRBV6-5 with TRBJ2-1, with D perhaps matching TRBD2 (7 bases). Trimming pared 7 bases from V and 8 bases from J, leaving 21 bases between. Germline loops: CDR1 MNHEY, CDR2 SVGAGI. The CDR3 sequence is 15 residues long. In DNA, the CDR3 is TGTGCCAGCAACCCCCGGGGGGCCGGGACCGATGAGCAGTTCTTC. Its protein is CASNPRGAGTDEQFF.

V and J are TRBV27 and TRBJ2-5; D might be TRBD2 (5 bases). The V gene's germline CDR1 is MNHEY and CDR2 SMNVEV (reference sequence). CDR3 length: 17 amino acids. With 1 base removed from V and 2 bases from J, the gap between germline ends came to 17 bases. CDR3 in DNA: TGTGCCAGCAGTTTATTATGGGAGCCGAGTCGGCAAGAGACCCAGTACTTC. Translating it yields CASSLLWEPSRQETQYF.